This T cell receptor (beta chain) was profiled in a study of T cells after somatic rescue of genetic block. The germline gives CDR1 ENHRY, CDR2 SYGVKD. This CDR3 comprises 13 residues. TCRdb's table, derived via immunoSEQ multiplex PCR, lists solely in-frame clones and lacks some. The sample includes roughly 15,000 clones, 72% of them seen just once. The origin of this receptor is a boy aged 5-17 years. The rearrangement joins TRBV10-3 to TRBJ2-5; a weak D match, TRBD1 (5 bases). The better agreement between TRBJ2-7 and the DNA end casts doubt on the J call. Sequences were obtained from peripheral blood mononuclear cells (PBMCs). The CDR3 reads CATSDRSSYEQYF. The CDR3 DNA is TGTGCCACCTCAGACAGATCCTCCTACGAGCAGTACTTC.